Here is one TCR beta chain with its context. The V gene's germline CDR1 is SGHRS and CDR2 YFSETQ. The CDR3 has 14 residues. V shed 4 bases, J shed 4 bases, and the junction held 4 bases outside the gene matches. The entry originates in a study of T-cell reconstitution after alpha-beta-depleted transplantation in children. Preparation of the TCRbeta library involved a method that used unique molecular identifiers. TCRdb re-derived calls from the PCR reads in MiXCR, one entry per CDR3 protein. The table includes fewer than 120,000 distinct CDR3 sequences, over 9% detected once. This chain connects TRBV5-1 to TRBJ2-7, with 11 bases that match TRBD2. This receptor was taken from a human donor who donated a stem cell graft to a child with acute lymphoblastic leukemia. Sequencing was performed on PBMCs from the stem cell graft donor, taken from the stem cell graft. CDR3 nucleotides: TGCGCCAGCAGCAAGGGACTAGCGGAATACGAGCAGTACTTC. This encodes CASSKGLAEYEQYF.